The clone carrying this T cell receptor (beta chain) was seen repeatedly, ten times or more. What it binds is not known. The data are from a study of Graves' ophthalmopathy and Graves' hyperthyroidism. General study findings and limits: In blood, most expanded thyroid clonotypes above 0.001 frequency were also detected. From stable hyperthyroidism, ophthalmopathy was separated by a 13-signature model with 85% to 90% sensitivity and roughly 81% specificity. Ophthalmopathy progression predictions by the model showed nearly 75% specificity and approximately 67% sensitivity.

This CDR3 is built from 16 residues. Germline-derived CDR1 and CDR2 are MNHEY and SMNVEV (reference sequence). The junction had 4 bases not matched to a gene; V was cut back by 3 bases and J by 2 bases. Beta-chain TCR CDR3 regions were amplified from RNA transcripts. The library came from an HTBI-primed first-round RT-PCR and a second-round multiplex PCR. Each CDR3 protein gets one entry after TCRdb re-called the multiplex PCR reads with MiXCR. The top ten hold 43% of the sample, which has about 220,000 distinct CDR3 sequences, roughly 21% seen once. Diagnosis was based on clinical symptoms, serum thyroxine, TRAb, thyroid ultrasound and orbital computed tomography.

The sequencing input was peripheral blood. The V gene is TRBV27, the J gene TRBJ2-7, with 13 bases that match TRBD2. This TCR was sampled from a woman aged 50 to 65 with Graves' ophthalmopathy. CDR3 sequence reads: CASSFGTSGTPYEQYF. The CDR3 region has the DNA TGTGCCAGCAGTTTTGGGACTAGCGGGACTCCCTACGAGCAGTACTTC.